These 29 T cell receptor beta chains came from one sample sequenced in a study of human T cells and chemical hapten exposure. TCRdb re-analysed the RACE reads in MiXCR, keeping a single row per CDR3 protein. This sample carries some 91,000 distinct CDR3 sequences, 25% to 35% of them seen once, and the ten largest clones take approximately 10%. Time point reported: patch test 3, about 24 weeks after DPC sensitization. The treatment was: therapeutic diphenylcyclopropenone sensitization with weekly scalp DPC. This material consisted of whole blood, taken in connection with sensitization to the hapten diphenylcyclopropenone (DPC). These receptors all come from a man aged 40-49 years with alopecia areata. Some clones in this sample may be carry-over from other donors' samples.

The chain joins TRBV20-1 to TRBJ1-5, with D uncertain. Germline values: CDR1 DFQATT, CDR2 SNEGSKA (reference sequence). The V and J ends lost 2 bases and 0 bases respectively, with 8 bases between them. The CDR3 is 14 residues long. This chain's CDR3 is CSARSEYSNQPQHF. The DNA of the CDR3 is TGCAGTGCTAGATCGGAATATAGCAATCAGCCCCAGCATTTT.

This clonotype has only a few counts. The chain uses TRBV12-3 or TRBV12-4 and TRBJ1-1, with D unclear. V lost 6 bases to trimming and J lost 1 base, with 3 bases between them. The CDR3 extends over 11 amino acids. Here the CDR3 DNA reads TGTGCCAGCAGCTGGAACACTGAAGCTTTCTTT. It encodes CASSWNTEAFF.

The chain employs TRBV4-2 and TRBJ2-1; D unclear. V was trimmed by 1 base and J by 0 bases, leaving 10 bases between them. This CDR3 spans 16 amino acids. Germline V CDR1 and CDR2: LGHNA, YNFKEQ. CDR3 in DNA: TGTGCCAGCAGCCAAGTTGGTGGGCCCTCCTACAATGAGCAGTTCTTC. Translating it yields CASSQVGGPSYNEQFF.

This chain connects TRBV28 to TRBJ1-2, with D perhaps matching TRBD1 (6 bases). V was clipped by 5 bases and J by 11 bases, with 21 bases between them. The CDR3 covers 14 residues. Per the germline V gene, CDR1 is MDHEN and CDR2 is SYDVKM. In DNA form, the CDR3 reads TGTGCCAGCAGTGTAGGTGGAGGGGGTCCGTTTTACACCTTC. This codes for CASSVGGGGPFYTF.

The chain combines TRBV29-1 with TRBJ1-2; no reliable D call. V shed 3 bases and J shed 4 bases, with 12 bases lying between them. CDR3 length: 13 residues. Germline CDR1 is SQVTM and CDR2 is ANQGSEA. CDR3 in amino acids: CSVDTGPSYGYTF. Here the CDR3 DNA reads TGCAGCGTTGACACTGGTCCTAGCTATGGCTACACCTTC.

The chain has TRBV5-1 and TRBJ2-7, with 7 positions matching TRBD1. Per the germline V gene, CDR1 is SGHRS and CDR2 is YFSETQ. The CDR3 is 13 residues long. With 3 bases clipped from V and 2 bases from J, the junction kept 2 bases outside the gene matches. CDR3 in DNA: TGCGCCAGCAGCTCGGGACAGACCTACGAGCAGTACTTC. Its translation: CASSSGQTYEQYF.

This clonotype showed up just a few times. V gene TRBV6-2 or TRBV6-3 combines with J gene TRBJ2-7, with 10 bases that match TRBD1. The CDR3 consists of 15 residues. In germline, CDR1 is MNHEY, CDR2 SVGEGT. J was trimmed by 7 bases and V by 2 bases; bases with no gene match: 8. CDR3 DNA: TGTGCCAGCAGTTACGGGGACAGGGGCCAGGGGGAGCAGTACTTC. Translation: CASSYGDRGQGEQYF.

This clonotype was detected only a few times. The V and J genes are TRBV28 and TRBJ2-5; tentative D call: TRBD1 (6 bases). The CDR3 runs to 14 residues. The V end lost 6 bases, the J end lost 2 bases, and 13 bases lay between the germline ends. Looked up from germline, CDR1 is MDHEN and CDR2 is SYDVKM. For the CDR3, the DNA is TGTGCCAGCAGCCGACTACAGGGTCAAGAGACCCAGTACTTC. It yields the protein CASSRLQGQETQYF. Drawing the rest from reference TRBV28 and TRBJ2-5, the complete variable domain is DVKVTQSSRYLVKRTGEKVFLECVQDMDHENMFWYRQDPGLGLRLIYFSYDVKMKEKGDIPEGYSVSREKKERFSLILESASTNQTSMYLCASSRLQGQETQYFGPGTRLLVL.

The CDR3: CASSYGTGSSPLHF. CDR3 in DNA: TGTGCCAGCAGCTACGGGACAGGGTCTTCACCCCTCCACTTT. This sequence joins TRBV11-2 and TRBJ1-6, with 9 positions matching TRBD1. Germline lookup yields CDR1 SGHAT and CDR2 FQNNGV. This CDR3 is 14 amino acids long. V lost 4 bases, J lost 9 bases, and 4 bases stayed unmatched.

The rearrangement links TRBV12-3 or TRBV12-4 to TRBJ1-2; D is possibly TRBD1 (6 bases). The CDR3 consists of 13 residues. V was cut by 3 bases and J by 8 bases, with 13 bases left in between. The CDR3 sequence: CASSFGTGQGYTF. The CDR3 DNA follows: TGTGCCAGCAGTTTTGGAACAGGGCAAGGCTACACCTTC.

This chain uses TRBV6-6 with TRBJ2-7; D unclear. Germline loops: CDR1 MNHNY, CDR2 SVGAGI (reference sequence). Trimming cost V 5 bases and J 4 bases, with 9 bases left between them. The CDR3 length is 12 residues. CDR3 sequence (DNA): TGTGCCAGCAGTACTCTGCGTTACGAGCAGTACTTC. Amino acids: CASSTLRYEQYF.

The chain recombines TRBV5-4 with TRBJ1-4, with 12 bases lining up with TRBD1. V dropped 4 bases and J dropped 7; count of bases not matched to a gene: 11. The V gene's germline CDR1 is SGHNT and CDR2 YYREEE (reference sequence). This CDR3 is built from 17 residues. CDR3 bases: TGTGCCAGCAGCGCACCGGGACAGGGGGCGTTTGGTGAAAAACTGTTTTTT. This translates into CASSAPGQGAFGEKLFF.

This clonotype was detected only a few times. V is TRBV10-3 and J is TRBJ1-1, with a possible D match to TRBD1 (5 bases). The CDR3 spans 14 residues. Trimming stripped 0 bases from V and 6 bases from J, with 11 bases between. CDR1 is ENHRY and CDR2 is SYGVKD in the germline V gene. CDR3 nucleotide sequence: TGTGCCATCAGTGAGTCGCCAGGGACTGCTGAAGCTTTCTTT. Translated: CAISESPGTAEAFF.

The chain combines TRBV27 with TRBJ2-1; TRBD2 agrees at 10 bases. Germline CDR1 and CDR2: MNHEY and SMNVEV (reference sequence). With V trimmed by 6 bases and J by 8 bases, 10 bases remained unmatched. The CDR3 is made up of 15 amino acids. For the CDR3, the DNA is TGTGCCAGCAGCCGAATTAGCGGGAGGTCCCATGAGCAGTTCTTC. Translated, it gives CASSRISGRSHEQFF.

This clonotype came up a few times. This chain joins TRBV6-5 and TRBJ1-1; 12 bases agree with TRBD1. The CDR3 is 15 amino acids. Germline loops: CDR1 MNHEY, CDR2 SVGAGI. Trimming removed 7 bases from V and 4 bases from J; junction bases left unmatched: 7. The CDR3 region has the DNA TGTGCCAGCACCCCGGGACAGGGGGCAGGCACTGAAGCTTTCTTT. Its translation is CASTPGQGAGTEAFF.

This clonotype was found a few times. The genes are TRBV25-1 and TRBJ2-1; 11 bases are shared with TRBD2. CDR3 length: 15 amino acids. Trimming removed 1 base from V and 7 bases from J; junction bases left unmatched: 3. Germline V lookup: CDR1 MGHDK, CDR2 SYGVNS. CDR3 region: CASSELVAGGNEQFF. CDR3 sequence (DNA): TGTGCCAGCAGTGAATTAGTAGCGGGAGGGAATGAGCAGTTCTTC. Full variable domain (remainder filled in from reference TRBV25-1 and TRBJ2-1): EADIYQTPRYLVIGTGKKITLECSQTMGHDKMYWYQQDPGMELHLIHYSYGVNSTEKGDLSSESTVSRIRTEHFPLTLESARPSHTSQYLCASSELVAGGNEQFFGPGTRLTVL.

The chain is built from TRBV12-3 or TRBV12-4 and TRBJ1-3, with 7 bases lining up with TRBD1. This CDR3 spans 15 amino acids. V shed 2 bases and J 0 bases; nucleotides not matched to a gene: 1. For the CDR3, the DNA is TGTGCCAGCAGTTTATCAGGGGGCTCTGGAAACACCATATATTTT. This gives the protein CASSLSGGSGNTIYF.

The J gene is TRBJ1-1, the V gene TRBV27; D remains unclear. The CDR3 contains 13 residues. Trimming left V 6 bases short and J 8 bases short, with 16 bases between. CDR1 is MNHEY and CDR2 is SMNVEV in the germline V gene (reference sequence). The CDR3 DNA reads TGTGCCAGCAGCCTTAGAACAGATACCGAAGCTTTCTTT. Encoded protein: CASSLRTDTEAFF.

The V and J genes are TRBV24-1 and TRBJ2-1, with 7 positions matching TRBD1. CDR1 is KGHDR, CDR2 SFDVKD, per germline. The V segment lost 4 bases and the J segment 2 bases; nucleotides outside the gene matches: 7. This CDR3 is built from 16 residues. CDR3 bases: TGTGCCACCAGTGACCCCACCGGACAGGCCTACAATGAGCAGTTCTTC. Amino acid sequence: CATSDPTGQAYNEQFF.

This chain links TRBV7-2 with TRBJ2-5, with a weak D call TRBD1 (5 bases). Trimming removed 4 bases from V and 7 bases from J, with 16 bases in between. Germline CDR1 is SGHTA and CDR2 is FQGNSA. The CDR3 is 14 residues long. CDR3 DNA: TGTGCCAGCAGCTCCGACAGCCTCGCGGCGACCCAGTACTTC. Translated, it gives CASSSDSLAATQYF.

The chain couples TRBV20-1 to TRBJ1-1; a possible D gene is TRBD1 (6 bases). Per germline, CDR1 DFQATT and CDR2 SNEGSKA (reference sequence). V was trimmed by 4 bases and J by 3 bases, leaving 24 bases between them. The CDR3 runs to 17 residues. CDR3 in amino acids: CSATKVGGGSYDTEAFF. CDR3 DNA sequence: TGCAGTGCTACTAAGGTTGGGGGCGGGAGCTATGACACTGAAGCTTTCTTT.

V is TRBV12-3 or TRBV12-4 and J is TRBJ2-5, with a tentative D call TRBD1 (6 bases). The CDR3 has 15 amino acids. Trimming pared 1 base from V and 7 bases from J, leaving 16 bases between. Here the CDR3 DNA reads TGTGCCAGCAGTTTAGTTGCCAGGGGCGGTCGGACCCAGTACTTC. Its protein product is CASSLVARGGRTQYF.

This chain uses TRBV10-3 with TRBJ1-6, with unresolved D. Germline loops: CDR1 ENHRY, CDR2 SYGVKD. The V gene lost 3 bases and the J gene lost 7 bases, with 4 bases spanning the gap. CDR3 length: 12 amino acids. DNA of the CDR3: TGTGCCATCAGTGACACCAATTCACCCCTCCACTTT. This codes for CAISDTNSPLHF.

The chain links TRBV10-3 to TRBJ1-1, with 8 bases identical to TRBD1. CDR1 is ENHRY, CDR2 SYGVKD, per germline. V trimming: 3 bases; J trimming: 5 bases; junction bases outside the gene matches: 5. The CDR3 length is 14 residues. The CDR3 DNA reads TGTGCCATCAGTGAAACAGGGGGTGGGACTGAAGCTTTCTTT. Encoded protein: CAISETGGGTEAFF.

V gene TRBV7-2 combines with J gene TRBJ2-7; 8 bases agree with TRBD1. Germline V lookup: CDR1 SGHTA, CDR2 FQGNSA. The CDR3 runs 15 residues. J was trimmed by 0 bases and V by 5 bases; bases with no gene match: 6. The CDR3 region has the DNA TGTGCCAGCAGCCGTACAGGGGGACCCTCCTACGAGCAGTACTTC. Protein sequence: CASSRTGGPSYEQYF.

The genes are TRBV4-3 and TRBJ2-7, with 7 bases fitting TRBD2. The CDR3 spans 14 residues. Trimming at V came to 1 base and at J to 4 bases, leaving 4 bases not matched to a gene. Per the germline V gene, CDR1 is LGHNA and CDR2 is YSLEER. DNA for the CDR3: TGCGCCAGCAGCCAAGCCCCCGGGGGGTACGAGCAGTACTTC. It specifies CASSQAPGGYEQYF.

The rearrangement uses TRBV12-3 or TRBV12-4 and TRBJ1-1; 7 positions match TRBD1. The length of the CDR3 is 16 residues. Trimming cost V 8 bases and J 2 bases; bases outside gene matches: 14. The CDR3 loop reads CASVPAGRQGNTEAFF. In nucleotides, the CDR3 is TGTGCCAGCGTTCCGGCGGGGAGACAGGGAAACACTGAAGCTTTCTTT.

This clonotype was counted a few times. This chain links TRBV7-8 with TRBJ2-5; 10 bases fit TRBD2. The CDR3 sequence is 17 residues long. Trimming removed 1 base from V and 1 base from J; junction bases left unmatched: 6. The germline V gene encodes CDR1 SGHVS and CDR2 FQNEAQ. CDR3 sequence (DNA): TGTGCCAGCAGCTTAGGAAGACTAGCGGGCCTCCAAGAGACCCAGTACTTC. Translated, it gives CASSLGRLAGLQETQYF.

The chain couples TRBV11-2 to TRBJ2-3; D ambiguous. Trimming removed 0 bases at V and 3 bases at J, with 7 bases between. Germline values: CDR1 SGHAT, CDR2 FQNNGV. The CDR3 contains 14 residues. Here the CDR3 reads CASSLDPGTDTQYF. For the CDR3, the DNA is TGTGCCAGCAGCTTAGATCCCGGAACAGATACGCAGTATTTT.